This note documents a single T cell receptor (beta chain) sequence. The clone's antigen remains unknown. There are no base qualities to consult, and no much larger clone falls within one base. The sample comes from a study of T cell responses to AZD1222 COVID-19 vaccine (dated by TCRdb to the early 2020s). As for the study more broadly: AZD1222 recipients with second doses at about 4 weeks or about 12 weeks were pooled, because spike-specific TCR depth and breadth did not differ between schedules. A total of about 230 trial participants underwent TCR sequencing, of whom about 200 received two doses of AZD1222 and some 25 received two doses of the MenACWY control vaccine. Trial participants were enrolled by age into subgroups of 18-55, 56-69 and 70-plus years, and around 150, 28 and 57 TCR-sequenced participants, respectively, were included in these subgroups. Study-level results and caveats: CD4 TCRs associated with the vaccine covered the entire spike protein, and the dominant responses were in regions 160-218 and 743-854. The 56-69-year group was small, and its depth increase did not reach significance, likely because of low power. Because no day 14 peak-response samples were available, the repertoires could be characterized only after the peak T cell response. Conclusions about previously exposed vaccinees were limited because only 6 or 7 AZD1222 recipients were SARS-CoV-2 seropositive at baseline. Participants were mostly white British, with more females than males. The authors suggested clonal diversity may have been underestimated. Reportedly, almost half of the unique spike-specific TCRs recognized epitopes lying outside the regions that are mutated in the B.1.351 and B.1.1.7 variants. A significant rise in spike-specific TCR breadth and depth was observed after two AZD1222 doses relative to day 0 and relative to MenACWY recipients.

The sample's time point label is to be understood as: baseline before first vaccination. Vaccinee samples came from UK trials COV001 and COV002, including a single-blind randomized controlled phase 2/3 trial of AZD1222 (ChAdOx1 nCoV-19) in healthy adults. For TCRbeta chain sequencing, PBMC samples from trial participants were taken at day 0 and at day 28 after the second dose. The CDR3 regions of human TCRbeta chains were analyzed by immunosequencing. The paper's data handling went like this. TCRs in the repertoires were matched against a reference library of SARS-CoV-2-specific TCRs that had been generated with the MIRA antigen-specificity platform. Breadth meant the fraction of unique TCRs that were SARS-CoV-2-associated, whereas depth meant the fraction of total T cells that were SARS-CoV-2-associated. Using the MIRA data, each spike-specific TCR was mapped to the spike region that the TCR reacts to and placed in a CD4 or CD8 class. Log10-transformed breadth and depth values were compared by one-way ANOVA with Sidak's multiple comparisons tests. TCRdb obtained this table from immuneACCESS and retained in-frame rearrangements with V and J assigned. These tables miss some clones; where compared with another copy, unresolved V genes account for less than half of the shortfall, and the remainder is unexplained. The V and J calls and the clone size are those of that table, but D and trimming were determined from the DNA. The sample has approximately 190,000 clones on record, just over 90% of them singletons. 0.99% of the sample goes to the ten largest clones.

V is clipped by 1 base and J by 1 base, and the sequence between their germline boundaries is 13 bases long. Sequences LNHNV (CDR1) and YYDKDF (CDR2) are obtained from the germline V gene (reference sequence). Its CDR3 holds 16 amino acids, cysteine through phenylalanine. Here the CDR3 DNA is all that survives: 48 bases in frame from base 1. The clonotype originates from an adult in good health. The specimen comprised peripheral blood, sampled on day 0 of AZD1222 vaccination. The sequence joins TRBV15 to TRBJ1-1; the best D guess is TRBD1, with 6 bases matching. This receptor carries the CDR3 CATSRVTGRGNTEAFF. The base sequence is TGTGCCACCAGCAGAGTTACAGGGAGGGGGAACACTGAAGCTTTCTTT.